A selection of T cell receptor beta chains follows, all from one sample in a study of tumor-infiltrating lymphocytes in oesophageal squamous cell carcinoma. MiXCR, run by TCRdb on the PCR reads, gives a single entry per CDR3 protein. The repertoire has fewer than 16,000 distinct CDR3 sequences, about 56% of them found once; the top ten carry around 20%. The sample consisted of esophageal tumor tissue. The receptors originated from a male donor with esophageal squamous cell carcinoma. CDR3s include the opening cysteine and the closing phenylalanine or tryptophan. Each record gives: J gene, D gene, clone size, V gene, CDR3 DNA, CDR3 protein. D genes are given only for firm matches. Clone size is shown for a subset of rows, as once, few, many or a class of expanded clone.

TRBJ2-7 - - TRBV11-3 TGTGCCAGCAGCTTGGATCCACAGGACGGAGCGTACGAGCAGTACTTC CASSLDPQDGAYEQYF
TRBJ2-4 - - TRBV11-2 TGTGCCAGCAGCTCCTCTGTTGAGCAGTACTTC CASSSSVEQYF
TRBJ2-7 - few TRBV11-2 TGTGCCAGCACCCCGGGGCGCACCTACGAGCAGTACTTC CASTPGRTYEQYF
TRBJ1-6 - - TRBV6-2/TRBV6-3 TGTGCCAGCAGTCAGGGACGAAACAATAATTCACCCCTCCACTTT CASSQGRNNNSPLHF
TRBJ1-1 TRBD1 - TRBV25-1 TGTGCCAGCAGTGATAGGACAGGGCTAGAAGCTTTCTTT CASSDRTGLEAFF
TRBJ1-4 TRBD1 once TRBV6-6 TGTGCCAGCAGTTACTCGAGGGGACAGGCAGAAAAACTGTTTTTT CASSYSRGQAEKLFF
TRBJ1-1 - many TRBV6-1 TGTGCCAGCAGTGAAGCGGGCAGGGGCCGCGCAGCTTTCTTT CASSEAGRGRAAFF
TRBJ1-1 - few TRBV12-3/TRBV12-4 TGTGCCAGCAGGATGACGGGGAACACTGAAGCTTTCTTT CASRMTGNTEAFF
TRBJ2-4 TRBD2 - TRBV7-4 TGTGCCAGCAGCTTAGAGGGACTAAGCATTCAGTACTTC CASSLEGLSIQYF
TRBJ1-1 TRBD1 many TRBV6-1 TGTGCCAGCAGGAACCAAAGGACAGGGATGAACACTGAAGCTTTCTTT CASRNQRTGMNTEAFF
TRBJ1-4 TRBD1 many TRBV28 TGTGCCAGCAGTACTTGGAGGGACAGGGGGGCCCTTAATGAAAAACTGTTTTTT CASSTWRDRGALNEKLFF
TRBJ2-1 TRBD1 - TRBV10-3 TGTGCCATCAGTGAGTCCGGACAGGGGGCCTACAATGAGCAGTTCTTC CAISESGQGAYNEQFF
TRBJ2-1 TRBD2 large TRBV5-6 TGTGCCAGCAGCTTGGAAATTGACAGGCCCCCGGGACTAGCGGGAGGGGAGGGGCAGTTCTTC CASSLEIDRPPGLAGGEGQFF
TRBJ2-3 TRBD2 few TRBV27 TGTGCCAGCAGCCCTAGCGGGGCCACAGATACGCAGTATTTT CASSPSGATDTQYF
TRBJ2-3 - - TRBV7-6 TGTGCCAGCAGCCCCACCGTGATAGATAGCACAGATACGCAGTATTTT CASSPTVIDSTDTQYF
TRBJ2-3 - few TRBV4-3 TGCGCCAGCAGCCAAGATCGAGCGGTCCCTGGAAATACGCAGTATTTT CASSQDRAVPGNTQYF
TRBJ2-1 TRBD2 - TRBV7-6 TGTGCCAGCAGCTCCAGACTAGCGGGATACAATGAGCAGTTCTTC CASSSRLAGYNEQFF
TRBJ2-1 - - TRBV7-4 TGTGCCAGCAGCTTAGCTGGGGGTGACAATGAGCAGTTCTTC CASSLAGGDNEQFF
TRBJ2-7 TRBD2 - TRBV12-3/TRBV12-4 TGTGCCAGCAGTTTCCGGACTAGCGGGAGCTCCTACGAGCAGTACTTC CASSFRTSGSSYEQYF
TRBJ2-1 TRBD1 once TRBV6-6 TGTGCCAGCAGTTACGGGGGACAGCCCAATGAGCAGTTCTTC CASSYGGQPNEQFF
TRBJ1-2 - many TRBV7-8 TGTGCCAGCAGCTTAGCTCTTACAGGGAACTATGGCTACACCTTC CASSLALTGNYGYTF
TRBJ2-6 - - TRBV28 TGTGCCAGCAGTTTATCGACTTGGCTGCGCTCTGGGGCCAACGTCCTGACTTTC CASSLSTWLRSGANVLTF
TRBJ2-2 - many TRBV27 TGTGCCAGCAGTTTCTCCGGACGGGGCAACACCGGGGAGCTGTTTTTT CASSFSGRGNTGELFF
TRBJ2-7 - - TRBV6-6 TGTGCCAGCAGTTTTCAGCAGTACTTC CASSFQQYF
TRBJ2-7 TRBD2 - TRBV7-6 TGTGCCAGCAGCTCCGGACTAGCGGGAGAAGTGGGGTACGAGCAGTACTTC CASSSGLAGEVGYEQYF
TRBJ1-6 - - TRBV7-2 TGTGCCAGCAGCTTAGGCCCGACAGTTCGTAATTCACCCCTCCACTTT CASSLGPTVRNSPLHF
TRBJ2-5 TRBD2 medium-sized TRBV12-3/TRBV12-4 TGTGCCAGCAGTTTAGCCGGGACTAGTGAAGAGACCCAGTACTTC CASSLAGTSEETQYF
TRBJ2-2 - - TRBV6-5 TGTGCCAGCAGTTTGGAGGGGCCCACCGGGGAGCTGTTTTTT CASSLEGPTGELFF
TRBJ2-7 - few TRBV7-3 TGTGCCAGCAGCAGCAGGGGCGGCTACGAGCAGTACTTC CASSSRGGYEQYF
TRBJ2-1 TRBD2 - TRBV7-4 TGTGCCAGCAGCTCGGGACTAGCGGGAGATTTCGGCAATGAGCAGTTCTTC CASSSGLAGDFGNEQFF
TRBJ1-3 - many TRBV5-1 TGCGCCAGCAGCTTGAGCGAGGGAGCTGGAAACACCATATATTTT CASSLSEGAGNTIYF
TRBJ2-1 - - TRBV13 TGCGCCAGCAGCTCGCTTACGCGTGGGCGGTACGAGCAGTTCTTC CASSSLTRGRYEQFF
TRBJ2-2 - many TRBV24-1 TGTGCCACCAGTGATTGGGGGCTTGGGATCACCGGGGAGCTGTTTTTT CATSDWGLGITGELFF
TRBJ2-3 TRBD2 - TRBV7-6 TGTGCCAGCAGCTTAGGCCCAGCGGGGGGGCCAGGGACGCAGTATTTT CASSLGPAGGPGTQYF
TRBJ2-3 - few TRBV6-6 TGTGCCAGCAGTTACTCGGATACAGAAACGCAGTATTTT CASSYSDTETQYF
TRBJ1-4 - many TRBV6-1 TGTGCCAGCAGTTCAACGGCAACTAATGAAAAACTGTTTTTT CASSSTATNEKLFF
TRBJ1-3 - - TRBV7-2 TGTGCCAGCAGCTTAGATGGACGGCCGGGAAACACCATATATTTT CASSLDGRPGNTIYF
TRBJ2-5 - - TRBV12-3/TRBV12-4 TGTGCCAGCAGTTTGGGCAGGGAGGAGACCCAGTACTTC CASSLGREETQYF
TRBJ2-1 - - TRBV6-6 TGTGCCAGCAGTGATGAGGGATACTACAATGAGCAGTTCTTC CASSDEGYYNEQFF
TRBJ1-6 - - TRBV7-2 TGTGCCAGCAGCTTAAGGGGCGAGAGACAGTATAATTCACCCCTCCACTTT CASSLRGERQYNSPLHF
TRBJ2-7 - - TRBV7-4 TGTGCCAGCAGCTTAATCTTGGGATTGCAGTACTTC CASSLILGLQYF
TRBJ1-6 TRBD1 - TRBV7-3 TGTGCCAGCAGCTCAGTGGGACAGGGGGAATCACCCCTCCACTTT CASSSVGQGESPLHF
TRBJ2-5 - - TRBV11-1 TGTGCCAGCAGCCCGGGGCTATTACAAGAGACCCAGTACTTC CASSPGLLQETQYF
TRBJ1-1 - medium-sized TRBV7-9 TGTGCCAGCACCTCAGGCGGGGGTCGGGGGGCTGAAGCTTTCTTT CASTSGGGRGAEAFF
TRBJ2-1 TRBD2 - TRBV6-7 TGTGCCAGCAGGGGACTAGCGGGGGTTTACAATGAGCAGTTCTTC CASRGLAGVYNEQFF